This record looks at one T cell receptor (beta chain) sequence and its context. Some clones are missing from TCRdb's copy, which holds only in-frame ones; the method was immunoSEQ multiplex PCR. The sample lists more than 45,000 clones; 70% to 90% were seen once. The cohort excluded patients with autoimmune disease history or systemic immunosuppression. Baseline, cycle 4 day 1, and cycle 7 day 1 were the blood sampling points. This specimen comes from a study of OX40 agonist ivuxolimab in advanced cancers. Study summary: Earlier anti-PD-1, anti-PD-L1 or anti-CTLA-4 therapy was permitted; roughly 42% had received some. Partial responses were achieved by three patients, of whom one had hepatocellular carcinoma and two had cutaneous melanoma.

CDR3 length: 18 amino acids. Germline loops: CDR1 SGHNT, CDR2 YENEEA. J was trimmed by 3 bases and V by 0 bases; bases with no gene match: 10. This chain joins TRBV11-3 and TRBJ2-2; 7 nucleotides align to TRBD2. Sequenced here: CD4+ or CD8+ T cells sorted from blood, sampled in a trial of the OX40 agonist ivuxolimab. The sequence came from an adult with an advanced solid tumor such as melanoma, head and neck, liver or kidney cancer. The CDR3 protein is CASSLDRWREPYTGELFF. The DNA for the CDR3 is TGTGCCAGCAGCTTAGATCGTTGGCGGGAGCCGTACACCGGGGAGCTGTTTTTT.